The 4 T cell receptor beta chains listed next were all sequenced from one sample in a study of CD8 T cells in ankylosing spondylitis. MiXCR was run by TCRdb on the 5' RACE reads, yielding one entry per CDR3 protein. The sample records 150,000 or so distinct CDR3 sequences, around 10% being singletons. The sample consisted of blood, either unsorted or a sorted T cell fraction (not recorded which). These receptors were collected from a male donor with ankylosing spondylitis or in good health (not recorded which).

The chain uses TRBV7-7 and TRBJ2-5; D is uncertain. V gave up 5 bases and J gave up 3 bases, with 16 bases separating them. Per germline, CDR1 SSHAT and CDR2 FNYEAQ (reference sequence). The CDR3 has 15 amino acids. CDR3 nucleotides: TGTGCCAGCAGCCCATCTTCAGGAACCGAAGAGACCCAGTACTTC. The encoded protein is CASSPSSGTEETQYF.

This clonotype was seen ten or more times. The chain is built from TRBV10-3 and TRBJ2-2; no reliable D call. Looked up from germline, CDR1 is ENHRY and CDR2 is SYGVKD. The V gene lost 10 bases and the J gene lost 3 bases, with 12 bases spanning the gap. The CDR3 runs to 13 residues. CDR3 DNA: TGTGCCACAACGTACACGGACACCGGGGAGCTGTTTTTT. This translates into CATTYTDTGELFF.

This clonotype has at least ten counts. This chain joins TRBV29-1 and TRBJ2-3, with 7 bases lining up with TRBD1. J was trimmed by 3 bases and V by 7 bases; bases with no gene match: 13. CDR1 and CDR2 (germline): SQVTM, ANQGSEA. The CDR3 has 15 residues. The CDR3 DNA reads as TGCAGCGCAACCTCAGGGGGTAGCTTGACAGATACGCAGTATTTT. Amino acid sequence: CSATSGGSLTDTQYF.

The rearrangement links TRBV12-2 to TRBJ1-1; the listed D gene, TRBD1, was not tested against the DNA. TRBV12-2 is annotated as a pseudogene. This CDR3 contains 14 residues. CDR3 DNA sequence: TGTGCAAGTCGCGCTGGACACCTGAACACTGAAGCTTTCTTT. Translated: CASRAGHLNTEAFF.